A selection of T cell receptor beta chains follows, all from one sample in a study of metastatic and nonmetastatic thyroid tumors. Using MiXCR, TCRdb reanalyzed the PCR reads. The sample has under 30,000 clones, 3.5% to 5% seen once. The sequencing sample was made of blood. The receptors originated from a female donor with papillary thyroid cancer or a benign thyroid nodule (not recorded which). Some clones in this sample may be carry-over from other donors' samples. Each CDR3 is given with its conserved first and last residue. The D gene is left open where the match is weak. The size of a clone is reported for some rows only, either as once, few or many, or as a class for expanded clones.

>TRBV5-8|TRBJ2-1|TRBD1|many
TGTGCCAGCAGCTTGGGGACAGGGTACTTAGGCAATGAGCAGTTCTTC
CASSLGTGYLGNEQFF
>TRBV7-9|TRBJ2-2|-|few
TGTGCCAGCAGCTCCCTCCGGGGTTTCGGCACCGGGGAGCTGTTTTTT
CASSSLRGFGTGELFF
>TRBV29-1|TRBJ1-1|-|-
TGCAGCGTTGTGGCCACCCACACTGAAGCTTTCTTT
CSVVATHTEAFF
>TRBV6-1|TRBJ1-2|-|medium-sized
TGTGCCAGCAGTGAAGCACCGACGGGGGACTATGGCTACACCTTC
CASSEAPTGDYGYTF
>TRBV5-1|TRBJ2-2|-|many
TGCGCCAGCAGCCCTGCGGCGACCACCGGGGAGCTGTTTTTT
CASSPAATTGELFF
>TRBV6-4|TRBJ1-5|TRBD1|few
TGTGCCAGCAGTGCCCCCGAGGGACAGGTTAGCAATCAGCCCCAGCATTTT
CASSAPEGQVSNQPQHF
>TRBV6-5|TRBJ2-7|TRBD2|-
TGTGCCAGCAGTTCGACTAGCGGGGCCTACGAGCAGTACTTC
CASSSTSGAYEQYF
>TRBV28|TRBJ1-6|-|few
TGTGTCACGGCCGGGGGCGATAATTCACCCCTCCACTTT
CVTAGGDNSPLHF
>TRBV27|TRBJ2-7|TRBD1|-
TGTGCCAGCAGCTTACCACCGGGACAGGGGTTCCACGAGCAGTACTTC
CASSLPPGQGFHEQYF
>TRBV27|TRBJ2-7|TRBD1|few
TGTGCCAGCAGTTTCGGACAGGGGGTTGGCGAGCAGTACTTC
CASSFGQGVGEQYF
>TRBV18|TRBJ2-5|TRBD1|many
TGTGCCAGCTCCCCTCGACAGGGCGAGACCCAGTACTTC
CASSPRQGETQYF
>TRBV6-1|TRBJ2-7|-|few
TGTGCCAACAGAAACCCCGGACAGATCTCCTACGAGCAGTACTTC
CANRNPGQISYEQYF
>TRBV29-1|TRBJ2-3|TRBD2|many
TGCAGCGACAAGAGATCGGGAGGGCCGGATACGCAGTATTTT
CSDKRSGGPDTQYF
>TRBV12-3/TRBV12-4|TRBJ2-3|TRBD1|many
TGTGCCAGCAGTTTAATTTTGACAGGGGCAGATACGCAGTATTTT
CASSLILTGADTQYF